Below are 22 T cell receptor beta chains sequenced from a single sample in a study of patients and donors after allogeneic stem cell transplantation. TCRdb itself ran the RT-PCR reads through MiXCR, one entry per CDR3 protein. In the table there are approximately 210,000 distinct CDR3 sequences, 40% to 45% of which are singletons. The sample consisted of blood, either unsorted or a sorted T cell fraction (not recorded which). These receptors originate from a human donor who was either an allogeneic HSCT recipient or a stem cell or donor lymphocyte infusion donor (not recorded which). It is not recorded whose cells these are; they may come from a transplant donor.

The chain links TRBV2 to TRBJ2-1, with a tentative D call TRBD1 (6 bases). Trimming removed 7 bases at V and 4 bases at J, with 11 bases between. CDR1 is SNHLY, CDR2 FYNNEI, per germline. The CDR3 has 13 residues. CDR3 DNA: TGTGCCAGCACCGGACAGACGTACAATGAGCAGTTCTTC. Translated, it gives CASTGQTYNEQFF.

The chain combines TRBV28 with TRBJ2-1; D remains unclear. The CDR3 sequence is 15 residues long. Trimming took 4 bases from V and 2 from J, leaving 12 bases between them. Germline CDR1 MDHEN, CDR2 SYDVKM. CDR3 in DNA: TGTGCCAGCAGTTCCCCCGGAGACCCCTACAATGAGCAGTTCTTC. Encoded protein: CASSSPGDPYNEQFF.

V is TRBV7-8 and J is TRBJ1-5, with 8 nucleotides matching TRBD1. Germline CDR1 SGHVS, CDR2 FQNEAQ. This CDR3 has 16 amino acids. With 5 bases clipped from V and 2 bases from J, the junction kept 8 bases outside the gene matches. CDR3 DNA: TGTGCCAGCAGCCCCACGGACAGGGTAGGCAATCAGCCCCAGCATTTT. It codes for CASSPTDRVGNQPQHF.

The J gene is TRBJ2-1, the V gene TRBV30, with TRBD2 identical over 7 bases. Germline CDR1 is GTSNPN and CDR2 is SVGIG (reference sequence). V lost 7 bases to trimming and J lost 3 bases; unmatched junction nucleotides: 12. This CDR3 is 15 amino acids long. In DNA, the CDR3 is TGTGCCTCAACTCCTGGACTAGTTCGCTACAATGAGCAGTTCTTC. This translates into CASTPGLVRYNEQFF.

This clonotype was picked up a small number of times. This chain connects TRBV6-5 to TRBJ1-6; D not certain. The CDR3 covers 18 residues. Trimming pared 4 bases from V and 5 bases from J, leaving 21 bases between. CDR1 MNHEY and CDR2 SVGAGI come from the germline V gene. CDR3 nucleotide sequence: TGTGCCAGCAGTTTCGGCACCCGGCCGCCTTTTAATAATTCACCCCTCCACTTT. It codes for CASSFGTRPPFNNSPLHF.

The V and J genes are TRBV24-1 and TRBJ2-3; D may be TRBD2 (6 bases). This CDR3 is built from 18 residues. Trimming shortened V by 4 bases and J by 0 bases, and 19 bases separated the two germline ends. Germline lookup yields CDR1 KGHDR and CDR2 SFDVKD. In nucleotides, the CDR3 is TGTGCCACCAGTGACCGGCTTTTGGGGCGGGAAAGCACAGATACGCAGTATTTT. Translating it yields CATSDRLLGRESTDTQYF.

This chain links TRBV6-5 with TRBJ1-1, with unresolved D. This CDR3 contains 13 residues. V lost 6 bases and J 3 bases, leaving 11 bases between the germline ends. CDR1 MNHEY and CDR2 SVGAGI come from the germline V gene. The CDR3 DNA is TGTGCCAGCAGACCGATAGAAGACACTGAAGCTTTCTTT. This encodes CASRPIEDTEAFF.

The chain uses TRBV12-3 or TRBV12-4 and TRBJ1-1, with a possible D match to TRBD1 (6 bases). There are 17 residues in the CDR3. V dropped 5 bases and J dropped 10 bases, with 29 bases sitting between them. CDR3 coding DNA: TGTGCCAGCAGTGCCCCTCGAGGGGGGCTGAGAAGATCGGTAGCTTTCTTT. This sequence encodes CASSAPRGGLRRSVAFF.

The chain employs TRBV6-5 and TRBJ2-7; unclear D gene. This CDR3 has 17 amino acids. Germline CDR1 and CDR2: MNHEY and SVGAGI. V dropped 0 bases and J dropped 0 bases, with 15 bases sitting between them. Here the CDR3 DNA reads TGTGCCAGCAGTTACTCGTACCAGCAGCTGAGCTCCTACGAGCAGTACTTC. It is translated as CASSYSYQQLSSYEQYF.

This clonotype occurred a few times. J is TRBJ1-3 and V is TRBV9, with D unresolved. The germline CDR1 and CDR2 sequences are SGDLS and YYNGEE. The V end lost 3 bases, the J end lost 4 bases, and 8 bases lay between the germline ends. The CDR3 length is 13 residues. CDR3: CASSDSGGNTIYF. In DNA form, the CDR3 reads TGTGCCAGCAGCGATTCGGGGGGAAACACCATATATTTT.

The table lists this clonotype with a few counts. The V call is TRBV28, the J call TRBJ1-6; TRBD1 matches 8 bases. This CDR3 is built from 15 residues. Germline trimming cut 3 bases from V and 7 bases from J; bases unmatched to any gene: 5. Looked up from germline, CDR1 is MDHEN and CDR2 is SYDVKM. The CDR3 loop is CASSFGTGQNSPLHF. The DNA for the CDR3 is TGTGCCAGCAGTTTTGGGACAGGTCAGAATTCACCCCTCCACTTT. The variable domain in full, completed from reference TRBV28 and TRBJ1-6, reads DVKVTQSSRYLVKRTGEKVFLECVQDMDHENMFWYRQDPGLGLRLIYFSYDVKMKEKGDIPEGYSVSREKKERFSLILESASTNQTSMYLCASSFGTGQNSPLHFGNGTRLTVT.

This chain links TRBV6-5 with TRBJ2-7, with D possibly matching TRBD2 (6 bases). Per germline, CDR1 MNHEY and CDR2 SVGAGI. The ends were cut back, 0 bases at V and 0 bases at J, with 9 bases in the middle. The CDR3 has 15 residues. The CDR3 loop is CASSYSSGGSYEQYF. DNA of the CDR3: TGTGCCAGCAGTTACTCTAGCGGTGGCTCCTACGAGCAGTACTTC.

CDR3 bases: TGCGCCAGCAATCAAGTCCAAAGGAACACCGGGGAGCTGTTTTTT. Encoded protein: CASNQVQRNTGELFF. This chain links TRBV5-1 with TRBJ2-2; D gene unclear. V shed 6 bases and J shed 1 base, with 13 bases lying between them. This CDR3 contains 15 residues. CDR1 and CDR2 (germline): SGHRS, YFSETQ.

Here the CDR3 DNA reads TGCAGCGTTGAAGATCGACGGAAGACCCAGTACTTC. This gives the protein CSVEDRRKTQYF. The chain combines TRBV29-1 with TRBJ2-5; D is uncertain. Per germline, CDR1 SQVTM and CDR2 ANQGSEA. V was clipped by 0 bases and J by 6 bases, with 8 bases between them. The CDR3 is 12 residues long.

The chain is built from TRBV28 and TRBJ1-5; D unresolved. Germline CDR1 and CDR2: MDHEN and SYDVKM. V gave up 0 bases and J gave up 4 bases, with 7 bases separating them. This CDR3 contains 14 residues. In DNA, the CDR3 is TGTGCCAGCAGTTTATGGCAGTCAAATCAGCCCCAGCATTTT. Protein sequence: CASSLWQSNQPQHF.

This clonotype was observed a handful of times. The rearrangement uses TRBV6-5 and TRBJ1-6; D call uncertain. This CDR3 has 13 amino acids. Germline V CDR1 and CDR2: MNHEY, SVGAGI. Trimming took off 5 bases at V and 6 bases at J, with 8 bases between the two ends. This CDR3 reads CASSNMVNSPLHF. CDR3 bases: TGTGCCAGCAGTAATATGGTTAATTCACCCCTCCACTTT.

This chain connects TRBV28 to TRBJ2-4, with 10 bases identical to TRBD1. The germline gives CDR1 MDHEN, CDR2 SYDVKM. CDR3 length equals 16 residues. V was pared by 5 bases and J by 7 bases, with 11 bases of the junction left unmatched. The CDR3 DNA is TGTGCCAGCAGTCCCTGGGGCCCGGGACAGGGGAACATTCAGTACTTC. This codes for CASSPWGPGQGNIQYF. Supplemented by reference TRBV28 and TRBJ2-4, the full variable domain reads DVKVTQSSRYLVKRTGEKVFLECVQDMDHENMFWYRQDPGLGLRLIYFSYDVKMKEKGDIPEGYSVSREKKERFSLILESASTNQTSMYLCASSPWGPGQGNIQYFGAGTRLSVL.

This clonotype was seen ten or more times. The chain links TRBV12-3 or TRBV12-4 to TRBJ1-5; no reliable D call. The CDR3 runs 13 residues. Trimming removed 2 bases at V and 3 bases at J, with 5 bases between. The DNA of the CDR3 is TGTGCCAGCAGTTTACTTCCCAATCAGCCCCAGCATTTT. Translation gives CASSLLPNQPQHF.

This clonotype was seen once. The chain has TRBV4-1 and TRBJ2-1, with 12 bases matching TRBD2. With 5 bases clipped from V and 1 base from J, the junction kept 6 bases outside the gene matches. This CDR3 is built from 17 residues. Germline CDR1 is MGHRA and CDR2 is YSYEKL. DNA for the CDR3: TGCGCCAGCAGCGCTAGCGGGAGGGCCCTATCCTACAATGAGCAGTTCTTC. It is translated as CASSASGRALSYNEQFF.

Comments on this clonotype: A read error may produce the germline difference seen at one junction end. The CDR3 bases are TGTGCCTGGAGTTTGTCGTTCGTCGCTGTTAACTTC. It yields the protein CAWSLSFVAVNF. This chain joins TRBV30 and TRBJ2-5; no clear D. Germline-derived CDR1 and CDR2 are GTSNPN and SVGIG (reference sequence). The CDR3 runs to 12 residues.

V and J are TRBV15 and TRBJ2-3; D remains ambiguous. CDR3 length equals 13 residues. V was shortened by 6 bases and J by 1 base, with 8 bases between the two germline ends. Germline loops: CDR1 LNHNV, CDR2 YYDKDF (reference sequence). The CDR3: CATRWQGTDTQYF. DNA of the CDR3: TGTGCCACCAGATGGCAGGGCACAGATACGCAGTATTTT.

This clonotype was recorded a few times. The chain has TRBV9 and TRBJ1-3, with TRBD1 as a possible D gene (5 bases). The CDR3 covers 14 residues. CDR1 is SGDLS and CDR2 is YYNGEE in the germline V gene. With 5 bases removed from V and 8 bases from J, the gap between germline ends came to 17 bases. DNA of the CDR3: TGTGCCAGCAGGGAAGTCCGACAGTTCGACACCATATATTTT. Its protein is CASREVRQFDTIYF.